This passage covers 32 T cell receptor beta chains from one sample sequenced in a study of blood T cell repertoires in COVID-19 (dated by TCRdb to the early 2020s). Receptor amplification or capture employed the immunoSEQ multiplex PCR assay. In its TCRdb copy, this immuneACCESS table keeps in-frame sequences only and misses some clones. Where compared with another copy, unresolved V genes explain less than half of these, and the others have no known cause. This sample holds around 100,000 clones; 70% to 90% were observed only once. Approximately 3% of the sample goes to the ten largest clones. Sequencing used peripheral blood. These receptors were collected from a man between 45 and 60 years old in a cohort sampled during active COVID-19.

The chain couples TRBV19 to TRBJ2-5; weak D call: TRBD2 (5 bases). CDR1 LNHDA and CDR2 SQIVND come from the germline V gene (reference sequence). Between the trimmed V and J ends, which lost 4 bases and 2 bases, there was a span of 11 bases. This CDR3 contains 14 residues. The CDR3 DNA reads TGTGCCAGTAGTAGCCCCGGGGAACAAGAGACCCAGTACTTC. Residues: CASSSPGEQETQYF.

The chain has TRBV6-5 and TRBJ2-3; 7 bases are shared with TRBD2. V lost 4 bases, J lost 2 bases, and 9 bases stayed unmatched. The CDR3 length is 16 residues. CDR1 MNHEY and CDR2 SVGAGI come from the germline V gene. The CDR3 DNA is TGTGCCAGCAGTTCGAAGCGGGGCACTATCACAGATACGCAGTATTTT. Translation: CASSSKRGTITDTQYF.

V is TRBV11-2 and J is TRBJ2-6, with D maybe TRBD1 (6 bases). The CDR3 totals 17 residues. V was pared by 5 bases and J by 5 bases, with 19 bases between. Germline assignment: CDR1 SGHAT and CDR2 FQNNGV. CDR3: CASSPLGGPNRANVLTF. CDR3 nucleotide sequence: TGTGCCAGCAGCCCGCTAGGGGGTCCCAACAGGGCCAACGTCCTGACTTTC.

The V call is TRBV6-4, the J call TRBJ1-1; 7 nucleotides align to TRBD1. Trimming took 6 bases from V and 5 from J; bases not matched to a gene: 9. Germline V gene lookup returns CDR1 MRHNA and CDR2 SNTAGT. The length of the CDR3 is 14 residues. The CDR3 bases are TGTGCCAGCAGGACAGGGTGGGGGGAGACTGAAGCTTTCTTT. It specifies CASRTGWGETEAFF.

This clone was observed a handful of times. Here the CDR3 reads CASSPQGAQPGNTIYF. The CDR3 bases are TGTGCCAGTAGCCCCCAAGGGGCCCAACCTGGAAACACCATATATTTT. The chain has TRBV19 and TRBJ1-3, with D maybe TRBD1 (5 bases). Germline assignment: CDR1 LNHDA and CDR2 SQIVND (reference sequence). The V and J ends lost 6 bases and 2 bases respectively, with 17 bases between them. This CDR3 has 16 amino acids.

CDR3 region: CASSQDDRGGTEAFF. The CDR3 DNA is TGTGCCAGCAGCCAAGATGACAGGGGGGGCACTGAAGCTTTCTTT. The chain couples TRBV3-1 (or the pseudogene TRBV3-2) to TRBJ1-1, with TRBD1 identical over 9 bases. The V gene's germline CDR1 is LGHDT and CDR2 YNNKEL (reference sequence). Unmatched junction bases numbered 3, after V lost 0 bases and J lost 4 bases. There are 15 residues in the CDR3.

The chain combines TRBV24-1 with TRBJ1-2; D is unresolved. V lost 4 bases to trimming and J lost 4 bases, with 15 bases between them. There are 15 residues in the CDR3. The germline gives CDR1 KGHDR, CDR2 SFDVKD. The chain's CDR3 is CATSERGGPSYGYTF. CDR3 DNA: TGTGCCACCAGTGAAAGAGGCGGGCCGTCCTATGGCTACACCTTC.

The genes are TRBV4-1 and TRBJ1-2; 7 bases are a match to TRBD1. The CDR3 is 14 amino acids. CDR1 is MGHRA and CDR2 is YSYEKL in the germline V gene. The J segment lost 7 bases and the V segment lost 4 bases, leaving 9 bases of the junction unmatched. The CDR3 is CASSRPEGATGYTF. Written as DNA, the CDR3 is TGCGCCAGCAGCCGCCCAGAGGGGGCGACTGGCTACACCTTC.

This clone was seen only a few times. The genes are TRBV15 and TRBJ1-1; 10 nucleotides match TRBD1. Trimming took 5 bases from V and 0 from J; bases not matched to a gene: 3. The V gene's germline CDR1 is LNHNV and CDR2 YYDKDF (reference sequence). The CDR3 consists of 15 residues. CDR3 sequence: CATSGDRGLNTEAFF. The CDR3 nucleotides are TGTGCCACCAGCGGGGACAGGGGACTGAACACTGAAGCTTTCTTT.

J is TRBJ2-7 and V is TRBV7-8; 13 bases are shared with TRBD2. The junction had 14 bases not matched to a gene; V was cut back by 1 base and J by 5 bases. CDR3 length: 19 residues. CDR1 is SGHVS and CDR2 is FQNEAQ in the germline V gene. The CDR3 protein is CASSLVDPGRTSGGNEQYF. The CDR3 bases are TGTGCCAGCAGCTTAGTGGACCCGGGCCGGACTAGCGGGGGCAACGAGCAGTACTTC.

The J gene is TRBJ1-3, the V gene TRBV28; no firm D call. From germline, CDR1 is MDHEN and CDR2 SYDVKM. V lost 6 bases and J 4 bases, leaving 13 bases between the germline ends. This CDR3 region has 14 residues. Here the CDR3 DNA reads TGTGCCAGCAGCCTATGGGCGACGGGAAACACCATATATTTT. Amino acids: CASSLWATGNTIYF.

The chain recombines TRBV6-5 with TRBJ2-3, with 7 positions matching TRBD2. The CDR3 covers 15 residues. Germline-derived CDR1 and CDR2 are MNHEY and SVGAGI. V shed 0 bases and J 6 bases; nucleotides not matched to a gene: 6. This CDR3 is CASSYSWAGGDTQYF. The CDR3 nucleotides are TGTGCCAGCAGTTACTCGTGGGCCGGGGGGGATACGCAGTATTTT.

The chain couples TRBV28 to TRBJ1-5; D is unclear. The CDR3 is 16 amino acids. Deletions cut 6 bases from V and 1 base from J, with 16 bases between. Germline CDR1 MDHEN, CDR2 SYDVKM. DNA for the CDR3: TGTGCCAGCAGCCCCGCTAGAGGATTGAGCAATCAGCCCCAGCATTTT. It yields the protein CASSPARGLSNQPQHF.

This chain uses TRBV19 with TRBJ1-4, with 8 bases that match TRBD1. The CDR3 loop spans 14 amino acids. V dropped 8 bases and J dropped 4; count of bases not matched to a gene: 6. Germline loops: CDR1 LNHDA, CDR2 SQIVND (reference sequence). The CDR3 here is CASSPGQGNEKLFF. In nucleotides, the CDR3 is TGTGCCAGTTCGCCAGGACAGGGTAATGAAAAACTGTTTTTT.

The table lists this clone with a count of one. The rearrangement links TRBV28 to TRBJ2-7, with D maybe TRBD1 (6 bases). The germline V gene encodes CDR1 MDHEN and CDR2 SYDVKM. The CDR3 is 15 residues long. Trimming left V 10 bases short and J 2 bases short, with 21 bases between. As DNA, the CDR3 is TGTGCCACCTCGTGGGGGCTTACTTGGGCCTACGAGCAGTACGTC. Its translation: CATSWGLTWAYEQYV.

The CDR3 DNA reads TGTGCCAGCAGCCCTACGACAGGGGGGGACTACAATGAGCAGTTCTTC. Protein sequence: CASSPTTGGDYNEQFF. The chain employs TRBV7-9 and TRBJ2-1, with 9 positions matching TRBD1. The V gene end was trimmed by 5 bases and the J gene end by 3 bases; junction bases not matched to a gene: 8. Germline-derived CDR1 and CDR2 are SEHNR and FQNEAQ (reference sequence). The CDR3 contains 16 residues.

The genes are TRBV6-2 or TRBV6-3 and TRBJ1-2; 7 bases are a match to TRBD1. After removal of 0 bases from V and 4 bases from J, the junction contained 2 bases not matched to a gene. CDR3 length: 14 amino acids. CDR1 and CDR2 from the germline V gene are MNHEY and SVGEGT. The chain's CDR3 is CASSYSGTAYGYTF. The DNA for the CDR3 is TGTGCCAGCAGTTACTCCGGGACAGCCTATGGCTACACCTTC.

The chain carries TRBV11-3 and TRBJ2-7; 8 positions match TRBD2. The CDR3 length is 15 residues. V lost 1 base and J lost 3; bases outside the gene matches: 5. Germline-derived CDR1 and CDR2 are SGHNT and YENEEA. CDR3 bases: TGTGCCAGCAGCTTAGCCCCAGGGACTAGCTACGAGCAGTACTTC. It translates to CASSLAPGTSYEQYF.

This chain connects TRBV6-5 to TRBJ1-2; the D is unclear. Trimming stripped 8 bases from V and 3 bases from J, with 16 bases between. The germline V gene encodes CDR1 MNHEY and CDR2 SVGAGI. The CDR3 has 14 residues. Here the CDR3 DNA reads TGTGCCAGCTGGGAGTTCGGGAATCACTATGGCTACACCTTC. Encoded protein: CASWEFGNHYGYTF.

V gene TRBV15 combines with J gene TRBJ2-1, with TRBD2 matching 8 bases. Germline V CDR1 and CDR2: LNHNV, YYDKDF (reference sequence). The CDR3 sequence is 16 residues long. Trimming took 3 bases from V and 7 from J; bases not matched to a gene: 11. The CDR3 is CATSSGQAAGDNEQFF. The CDR3 nucleotides are TGTGCCACCAGCAGCGGGCAGGCAGCGGGGGATAATGAGCAGTTCTTC.

The chain carries TRBV24-1 and TRBJ2-2; D gene unclear. V dropped 5 bases and J dropped 5 bases, with 5 bases sitting between them. The germline gives CDR1 KGHDR, CDR2 SFDVKD. The CDR3 has 12 residues. CDR3 sequence reads: CATSAGTGELFF. The DNA of the CDR3 is TGTGCCACCAGTGCCGGGACCGGGGAGCTGTTTTTT.

CDR3 region: CASSKQGNTEAFF. CDR3 in DNA: TGTGCCAGCAGTAAACAGGGTAACACTGAAGCTTTCTTT. V gene TRBV2 combines with J gene TRBJ1-1; tentatively, D is TRBD1 (6 bases). Trimming removed 5 bases at V and 2 bases at J, with 9 bases between. Germline CDR1 and CDR2: SNHLY and FYNNEI. This CDR3 spans 13 amino acids. Full variable domain (remainder filled in from reference TRBV2 and TRBJ1-1): EPEVTQTPSHQVTQMGQEVILRCVPISNHLYFYWYRQILGQKVEFLVSFYNNEISEKSEIFDDQFSVERPDGSNFTLKIRSTKLEDSAMYFCASSKQGNTEAFFGQGTRLTVV.

The chain recombines TRBV20-1 with TRBJ2-5; D gene uncertain. Trimming left V 3 bases short and J 3 bases short, with 5 bases between. CDR3 length equals 11 residues. Per germline, CDR1 DFQATT and CDR2 SNEGSKA (reference sequence). The CDR3 coding sequence is TGCAGTGCTAGCCTTAAAGAGACCCAGTACTTC. Protein sequence: CSASLKETQYF.

The V and J genes are TRBV5-1 and TRBJ1-1, with 7 bases identical to TRBD1. Germline values: CDR1 SGHRS, CDR2 YFSETQ. The CDR3 loop spans 14 amino acids. Germline trimming cut 4 bases from V and 1 base from J; bases unmatched to any gene: 4. In DNA, the CDR3 is TGCGCCAGCAGCCTGGGACAGCCGAACACTGAAGCTTTCTTT. It specifies CASSLGQPNTEAFF.

V gene TRBV5-3 combines with J gene TRBJ1-2, with 7 bases identical to TRBD1. TRBV5-3 is an ORF, with its function uncertain. The CDR3 consists of 14 residues. V lost 0 bases to trimming and J lost 3 bases; unmatched junction nucleotides: 2. The CDR3 DNA sequence: TGTGCCAGAAGCTTGGGGGACAGAGACTATGGCTACACCTTC. Amino acid sequence: CARSLGDRDYGYTF.

V gene TRBV5-1 combines with J gene TRBJ2-3; the D is unclear. CDR1 is SGHRS and CDR2 is YFSETQ in the germline V gene. V was cut by 0 bases and J by 2 bases, with 4 bases left in between. The CDR3 consists of 13 residues. CDR3 in DNA: TGCGCCAGCAGCTTGGACTACACAGATACGCAGTATTTT. Protein: CASSLDYTDTQYF.

The rearrangement uses TRBV6-2 or TRBV6-3 and TRBJ2-7; weak D call: TRBD1 (6 bases). The V end was cut by 5 bases, the J end by 0 bases, with 11 bases between. The CDR3 totals 14 residues. Germline V CDR1 and CDR2: MNHEY, SVGEGT. This CDR3 reads CASSPGERSYEQYF. DNA of the CDR3: TGTGCCAGCAGTCCAGGGGAACGCTCCTACGAGCAGTACTTC.

V usage is TRBV6-5 and J usage is TRBJ2-5, with 9 bases matching TRBD1. With V trimmed by 8 bases and J by 2 bases, 6 bases remained unmatched. CDR3 length equals 14 residues. Germline loops: CDR1 MNHEY, CDR2 SVGAGI. This chain's CDR3 is CASWGQGIQETQYF. The CDR3 DNA reads as TGTGCCAGCTGGGGACAGGGCATACAAGAGACCCAGTACTTC.

This clone was found a few times. The V and J genes are TRBV27 and TRBJ1-6; a weak D match, TRBD1 (6 bases). Germline CDR1 is MNHEY and CDR2 is SMNVEV (reference sequence). V was pared by 1 base and J by 7 bases, with 11 bases between. CDR3 length: 15 amino acids. CDR3 residues: CASSLLGDKNSPLHF. The CDR3 DNA is TGTGCCAGCAGTTTATTAGGGGACAAAAATTCACCCCTCCACTTT.

This rearrangement joins TRBV11-2 to TRBJ2-5, with a weak D call TRBD2 (6 bases). Germline CDR1 SGHAT, CDR2 FQNNGV. The CDR3 is made up of 13 amino acids. V gave up 5 bases and J gave up 3 bases, with 10 bases separating them. The CDR3 DNA reads as TGTGCCAGCAGCGCGGGACCGAAAGAGACCCAGTACTTC. As protein: CASSAGPKETQYF.

The chain joins TRBV7-3 to TRBJ2-4, with 7 bases matching TRBD2. Germline CDR1 is SGHTA and CDR2 is FQGTGA. The junction had 11 bases not matched to a gene; V was cut back by 5 bases and J by 7 bases. The CDR3 consists of 15 residues. This CDR3 reads CASSPRGERGNIQYF. The CDR3 nucleotides are TGTGCCAGCAGCCCCCGGGGGGAGCGGGGTAACATTCAGTACTTC. The entire variable domain, with the rest obtained from reference TRBV7-3 and TRBJ2-4, is as follows: GAGVSQTPSNKVTEKGKYVELRCDPISGHTALYWYRQSLGQGPEFLIYFQGTGAADDSGLPNDRFFAVRPEGSVSTLKIQRTERGDSAVYLCASSPRGERGNIQYFGAGTRLSVL.

The chain employs TRBV24-1 and TRBJ2-1, with D maybe TRBD2 (7 bases). This CDR3 spans 14 amino acids. Trimming took off 4 bases at V and 6 bases at J, with 12 bases between the two ends. From germline, CDR1 is KGHDR and CDR2 SFDVKD. Here the CDR3 DNA reads TGTGCCACCAGTGACCCCGGGGGGCCCAATGAGCAGTTCTTC. Its protein product is CATSDPGGPNEQFF.